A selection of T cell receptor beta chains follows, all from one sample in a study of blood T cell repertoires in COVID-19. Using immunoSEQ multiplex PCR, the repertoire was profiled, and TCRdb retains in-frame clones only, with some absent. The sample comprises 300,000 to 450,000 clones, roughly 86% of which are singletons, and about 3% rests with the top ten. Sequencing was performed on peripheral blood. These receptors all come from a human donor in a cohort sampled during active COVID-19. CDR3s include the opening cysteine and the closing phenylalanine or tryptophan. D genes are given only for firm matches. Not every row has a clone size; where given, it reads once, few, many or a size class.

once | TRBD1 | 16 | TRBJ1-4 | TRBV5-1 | TGCGCCAGCAGCTTGGACCCGGGACAGGCGAATGAAAAACTGTTTTTT | CASSLDPGQANEKLFF
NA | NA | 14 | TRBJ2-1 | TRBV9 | TGTGCCAGCAGCGTAGAAGGGGTCCACAATGAGCAGTTCTTC | CASSVEGVHNEQFF
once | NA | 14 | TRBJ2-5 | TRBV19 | TGTGCCACCTCAGAGCAGGAGGGGAAAGCGACCCAGTACTTC | CATSEQEGKATQYF
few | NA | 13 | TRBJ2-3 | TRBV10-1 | TGCGCCAGCAGTGGTAACAGGGTAGGGACGCAGTATTTT | CASSGNRVGTQYF
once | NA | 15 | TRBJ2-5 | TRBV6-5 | TGTGCCAGCAGTCCTCCTCTGGAGTACCAAGAGACCCAGTACTTC | CASSPPLEYQETQYF
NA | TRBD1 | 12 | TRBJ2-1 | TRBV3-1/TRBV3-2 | TGTGCCAGCAGCCAAGGGGACAGGGAGGAGTTCTTC | CASSQGDREEFF
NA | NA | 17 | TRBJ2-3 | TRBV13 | TGTGCCAGCAGCTTAGAACGTGACGCGGGCGGTGCAGATACGCAGTATTTT | CASSLERDAGGADTQYF
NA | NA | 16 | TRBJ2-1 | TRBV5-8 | TGTGCCAGCAGCCCGGACTACTCAATACCGAACAATGAGCAGTTCTTC | CASSPDYSIPNNEQFF
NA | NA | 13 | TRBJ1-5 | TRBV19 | TGTGCCAGTAGTAACCGGGGAGGTCAGCCCCAGCATTTT | CASSNRGGQPQHF
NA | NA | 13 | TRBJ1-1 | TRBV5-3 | TGTGCCAGAAGCTTGGCCGAGGGCACTGAAGCTTTCTTT | CARSLAEGTEAFF
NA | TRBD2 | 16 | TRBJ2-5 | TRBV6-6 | TGTGCCAGCAGTTACTCGAGCGGGGGGGGCCAAGAGACCCAGTACTTC | CASSYSSGGGQETQYF
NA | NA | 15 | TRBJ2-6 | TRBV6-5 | TGTGCCAGCACTACAGCCCTCTCTGGGGCCAACGTCCTGACTTTC | CASTTALSGANVLTF
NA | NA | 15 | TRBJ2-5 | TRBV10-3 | TGTGCCATCAGTGAGTCGGAGGGGGGGCTAGAGACCCAGTACTTC | CAISESEGGLETQYF